These 21 T cell receptor beta chains share one sample of origin, sequenced in a study of T cells in Graves' hyperthyroidism and ophthalmopathy. RNA transcripts provided the source from which TCR beta CDR3 regions were amplified. RT-PCR in the first round (using the HTBI primer set) targeted the TCR CDR3. TCRdb recomputed calls from the multiplex PCR reads with MiXCR, one row per CDR3 protein. The sample holds roughly 500,000 distinct CDR3 sequences, 15% to 20% seen once. Sequencing was carried out using blood. These receptors were obtained from a woman aged 25-40 years with Graves' ophthalmopathy.

This clonotype has only one observation. A much larger clone is a single base away; this may be a read error. The V and J genes are TRBV13 and TRBJ2-1, with 8 nucleotides matching TRBD2. With 5 bases clipped from V and 0 bases from J, the junction kept 18 bases outside the gene matches. Looked up from germline, CDR1 is PRHDT and CDR2 is FYEKMQ (reference sequence). The CDR3 contains 20 residues. The DNA of the CDR3 is TGTGCCAGCAGCCCCGGTGGAACGGGAGGGCCTTATTACTCCTACAATGAGCAGTTCTTC. This gives the protein CASSPGGTGGPYYSYNEQFF.

The CDR3 protein is CAWSAGLVSGANVLTF. CDR3 sequence (DNA): TGTGCCTGGAGTGCCGGACTGGTCTCTGGGGCCAACGTCCTGACTTTC. The chain recombines TRBV30 with TRBJ2-6; perhaps TRBD2 as D (5 bases). Germline-derived CDR1 and CDR2 are GTSNPN and SVGIG (reference sequence). V gave up 1 base and J gave up 0 bases, with 10 bases separating them. The CDR3 sequence is 16 residues long.

The chain uses TRBV6-1 and TRBJ2-5, with TRBD1 matching over 7 bases. The ends lost 6 bases at V and 2 bases at J; junction bases unmatched: 6. CDR3 length: 14 amino acids. From germline, CDR1 is MNHNS and CDR2 SASEGT. The CDR3 DNA follows: TGTGCCAGCAGCTCGGACAGGCTTCAAGAGACCCAGTACTTC. Translated, it gives CASSSDRLQETQYF.

CDR3 protein: CASSYSIGRENYEQYF. The CDR3, as DNA: TGTGCCAGCAGTTACTCGATAGGGCGGGAAAACTACGAGCAGTACTTC. The rearrangement joins TRBV6-2 or TRBV6-3 to TRBJ2-7; TRBD2 is a possible D gene (6 bases). This CDR3 is 16 amino acids long. V dropped 0 bases and J dropped 3 bases, with 15 bases sitting between them. Per germline, CDR1 MNHEY and CDR2 SVGEGT.

This chain uses TRBV28 with TRBJ2-4; tentative D call: TRBD2 (6 bases). V was cut by 2 bases and J by 9 bases, with 11 bases left in between. Germline CDR1 is MDHEN and CDR2 is SYDVKM. This CDR3 has 13 residues. The CDR3 is CASSLDVGGIQYF. In nucleotides, the CDR3 is TGTGCCAGCAGTTTAGATGTGGGAGGCATTCAGTACTTC.

The gene calls are TRBV5-6 and TRBJ2-7; D possibly corresponds to TRBD2 (6 bases). CDR3 length equals 13 residues. CDR1 is SGHDT and CDR2 is YYEEEE in the germline V gene. The V end was cut by 2 bases, the J end by 3 bases, with 9 bases between. CDR3 DNA: TGTGCCAGCAGCTTTGGAGGGGTCTACGAGCAGTACTTC. Translating gives CASSFGGVYEQYF.

This clonotype has at least ten counts. The rearrangement joins TRBV6-1 to TRBJ1-1; 9 positions agree with TRBD1. The CDR3 is made up of 13 amino acids. V lost 8 bases to trimming and J lost 7 bases; unmatched junction nucleotides: 8. Germline V CDR1 and CDR2: MNHNS, SASEGT. CDR3 protein: CASGGTGRGEAFF. The CDR3 DNA sequence: TGTGCCAGCGGGGGGACAGGGAGAGGTGAAGCTTTCTTT.

This clonotype was seen many times. The J gene is TRBJ2-2, the V gene TRBV12-3 or TRBV12-4; a weak D match, TRBD1 (5 bases). The CDR3 has 15 amino acids. Trimming shortened V by 2 bases and J by 4 bases, and 11 bases separated the two germline ends. This CDR3 reads CASSLRLTATGELFF. CDR3 nucleotide sequence: TGTGCCAGCAGTTTACGGTTGACAGCCACCGGGGAGCTGTTTTTT.

This clonotype showed up many times. V usage is TRBV6-1 and J usage is TRBJ2-2, with 12 bases matching TRBD2. CDR3 size: 16 residues. The V gene end was trimmed by 3 bases and the J gene end by 6 bases; junction bases not matched to a gene: 5. Per germline, CDR1 MNHNS and CDR2 SASEGT. In nucleotides, the CDR3 is TGTGCCAGCAGTGAGTCTAGCGGGAGGGCTTCCGGGGAGCTGTTTTTT. Translated: CASSESSGRASGELFF.

This clonotype occurred many times. This rearrangement joins TRBV20-1 to TRBJ1-1; 8 bases are a match to TRBD1. With 3 bases clipped from V and 1 base from J, the junction kept 7 bases outside the gene matches. This CDR3 is 15 amino acids long. Germline V lookup: CDR1 DFQATT, CDR2 SNEGSKA (reference sequence). CDR3 amino acids: CSARPSTGANTEAFF. The CDR3 DNA reads as TGCAGTGCTAGGCCTTCGACAGGGGCGAACACTGAAGCTTTCTTT.

In its sample, this clonotype was seen a few times. The J gene is TRBJ2-2, the V gene TRBV19, with 8 bases fitting TRBD2. CDR1 is LNHDA and CDR2 is SQIVND in the germline V gene (reference sequence). The CDR3 is 14 amino acids. The V and J ends lost 7 bases and 5 bases, in that order; junction bases with no gene match: 6. This CDR3 is CASKNERETGELFF. The CDR3 DNA sequence: TGTGCCAGTAAAAATGAGCGGGAGACCGGGGAGCTGTTTTTT. Full variable domain (outside the CDR3, taken from reference TRBV19 and TRBJ2-2): DGGITQSPKYLFRKEGQNVTLSCEQNLNHDAMYWYRQDPGQGLRLIYYSQIVNDFQKGDIAEGYSVSREKKESFPLTVTSAQKNPTAFYLCASKNERETGELFFGEGSRLTVL.

Comments on this clonotype: An end of the junction does not agree with germline; a read error may underlie this. The V and J genes are TRBV5-1 and TRBJ1-4; D not certain. This CDR3 contains 12 residues. Looked up from germline, CDR1 is SGHRS and CDR2 is YFSETQ. Here the CDR3 DNA reads TGTGCCAGCAGCTTGGGTCTTACCGGCCGGTTTTTT. Translation gives CASSLGLTGRFF.

This clonotype was picked up many times. This sequence joins TRBV5-5 and TRBJ1-2; 7 bases align to TRBD1. The CDR3 contains 16 residues. J was trimmed by 3 bases and V by 0 bases; bases with no gene match: 8. Germline V gives CDR1 SGHKS, CDR2 YYEKEE (reference sequence). The CDR3 protein is CASSLEGTGVYYGYTF. Written as DNA, the CDR3 is TGTGCCAGCAGCTTGGAAGGAACAGGGGTGTACTATGGCTACACCTTC.

The chain has TRBV5-4 and TRBJ2-1; 8 bases map to TRBD2. V was clipped by 6 bases and J by 0 bases; unmatched bases: 5. Per the germline V gene, CDR1 is SGHNT and CDR2 is YYREEE (reference sequence). CDR3 length: 15 residues. The DNA of the CDR3 is TGTGCCAGCAAGGAGAGCGGGAGCTCCTACAATGAGCAGTTCTTC. Its protein is CASKESGSSYNEQFF.

This clonotype was seen at least ten times. V and J are TRBV20-1 and TRBJ2-3; maybe TRBD1 (7 bases). The CDR3 is made up of 14 amino acids. V gave up 6 bases and J gave up 3 bases, with 16 bases separating them. CDR1 is DFQATT, CDR2 SNEGSKA, per germline (reference sequence). The CDR3 loop reads CSAAQGGVTDTQYF. The CDR3, as DNA: TGCAGTGCGGCCCAGGGGGGAGTAACAGATACGCAGTATTTT.

This clonotype was counted a few times. The V call is TRBV6-6, the J call TRBJ2-7; 9 bases align to TRBD2. The CDR3 totals 16 residues. The junction had 9 bases not matched to a gene; V was cut back by 0 bases and J by 6 bases. Germline CDR1 and CDR2: MNHNY and SVGAGI (reference sequence). The CDR3 DNA reads TGTGCCAGCAGTTACTCGCTCATAGCGGGAGATAGCGAGCAGTACTTC. It specifies CASSYSLIAGDSEQYF.

This clonotype occurred a few times. This rearrangement joins TRBV7-9 to TRBJ2-1, with D unresolved. V was clipped by 2 bases and J by 9 bases, with 20 bases between them. Germline V CDR1 and CDR2: SEHNR, FQNEAQ (reference sequence). There are 16 residues in the CDR3. The CDR3 is CASSLSWDKREGEQFF. The CDR3 DNA is TGTGCCAGCAGCTTAAGCTGGGATAAAAGAGAAGGTGAGCAGTTCTTC.

The chain links TRBV20-1 to TRBJ2-3; tentatively, D is TRBD2 (6 bases). V was trimmed by 5 bases and J by 2 bases, leaving 20 bases between them. The CDR3 runs to 16 residues. Germline V CDR1 and CDR2: DFQATT, SNEGSKA (reference sequence). The CDR3 protein is CSASNFRDSNTDTQYF. For the CDR3, the DNA is TGCAGTGCTTCTAACTTCCGGGACTCCAACACAGATACGCAGTATTTT.

A word on this clonotype: A single base separates this from a much larger clone, so it may be a read error. This chain uses TRBV28 with TRBJ2-1, with 7 bases that match TRBD1. The CDR3 is 13 amino acids. In germline, CDR1 is MDHEN, CDR2 SYDVKM. CDR3 sequence: CASSLEQGNGQFF. CDR3 in DNA: TGTGCCAGCAGTTTAGAACAGGGGAATGGGCAGTTCTTC.

In its sample, this clonotype was seen many times. This chain joins TRBV6-6 and TRBJ2-1; D call uncertain. Trimming cost V 2 bases and J 5 bases, with 10 bases left between them. There are 14 residues in the CDR3. The germline V gene has CDR1 MNHNY and CDR2 SVGAGI (reference sequence). The DNA for the CDR3 is TGTGCCAGCAGTTACGGTCCCGGAAACAATGAGCAGTTCTTC. Protein sequence: CASSYGPGNNEQFF.

This clonotype was observed many times. The chain uses TRBV2 and TRBJ1-1; D ambiguous. The CDR3 is 12 amino acids. The germline V gene has CDR1 SNHLY and CDR2 FYNNEI. The V end lost 1 base, the J end lost 7 bases, and 7 bases lay between the germline ends. DNA of the CDR3: TGTGCCAGCAGTGAAGAGGTGGATGAAGCTTTCTTT. Translating gives CASSEEVDEAFF.